These T cell receptor beta chains were read from a single sample in a study of T cells after yellow fever vaccination. TCRdb re-called the 5' RACE reads through MiXCR, storing one row per CDR3 protein. The sample carries approximately 330,000 distinct CDR3 sequences, around 13% recorded once. Sequenced here: CD4+ T cells sorted from PBMCs, sampled 15 days after the yellow fever booster vaccination. The origin of the receptors is a man aged 18 to 30 who received the YFV17D yellow fever vaccine. The CDR3 runs from the conserved cysteine through the conserved F or W. A D gene is named only where the DNA matches it firmly. Rows may omit the clone size; those that give it use once, few, many or a size class.

clone_size,d_call,v_call,j_call,cdr3_aa,cdr3_nt
few,NA,TRBV9,TRBJ1-1,CASSPNLGGFTEAFF,TGTGCCAGCAGCCCGAACTTGGGAGGATTTACTGAAGCTTTCTTT
many,TRBD1,TRBV6-6,TRBJ2-7,CASSYSGPQGVYHEQYF,TGTGCCAGCAGTTACTCGGGGCCCCAGGGGGTTTACCACGAGCAGTACTTC
NA,NA,TRBV19,TRBJ1-5,CASSSYTGNNQPQHF,TGTGCCAGTAGCTCCTATACCGGGAACAATCAGCCCCAGCATTTT
many,NA,TRBV5-1,TRBJ2-3,CASREATSTDTQYF,TGCGCCAGCAGGGAAGCGACTAGCACAGATACGCAGTATTTT
NA,NA,TRBV5-1,TRBJ2-2,CASSLDSGELFF,TGCGCCAGCAGCTTGGACTCCGGGGAGCTGTTTTTT
NA,NA,TRBV9,TRBJ2-3,CASSVDGTADTQYF,TGTGCCAGCAGCGTAGACGGTACCGCAGATACGCAGTATTTT
many,NA,TRBV11-1,TRBJ2-1,CASSRLRQAFNEQFF,TGTGCCAGCAGCCGCCTTAGACAGGCCTTCAATGAGCAGTTCTTC
few,NA,TRBV4-3,TRBJ2-7,CASSQDPTGSRYEQYF,TGCGCCAGCAGCCAAGACCCAACCGGGAGTCGCTACGAGCAGTACTTC
NA,TRBD1,TRBV7-9,TRBJ1-5,CASGGGGDQPQHF,TGTGCCAGCGGAGGAGGGGGCGATCAGCCCCAGCATTTT
NA,NA,TRBV4-2,TRBJ2-5,CASSHPVTETQYF,TGTGCCAGCAGCCATCCCGTCACAGAGACCCAGTACTTC
NA,TRBD1,TRBV10-3,TRBJ1-1,CATDRAEAWNTEAFF,TGTGCCACCGACAGGGCGGAGGCTTGGAACACTGAAGCTTTCTTT
NA,TRBD2,TRBV6-2/TRBV6-3,TRBJ2-3,CASRKSGVQDTQYF,TGTGCCAGCAGAAAAAGCGGGGTCCAGGATACGCAGTATTTT
few,TRBD2,TRBV7-9,TRBJ2-7,CASSRSGGSYEQYF,TGTGCCAGCAGCCGGAGCGGGGGGAGCTACGAGCAGTACTTC
NA,TRBD1,TRBV4-3,TRBJ2-1,CASSRGTGREQFF,TGCGCCAGCAGCCGGGGGACAGGGCGGGAGCAGTTCTTC
few,NA,TRBV7-3,TRBJ1-1,CASSSRTISPRAFF,TGTGCCAGCAGCTCCCGGACGATATCACCCCGAGCTTTCTTT
NA,NA,TRBV12-3/TRBV12-4,TRBJ2-5,CASSFERETQYF,TGTGCCAGCAGTTTTGAGCGAGAGACCCAGTACTTC
few,TRBD2,TRBV5-1,TRBJ2-3,CASSLELAGGTDTQYF,TGCGCCAGCAGCTTGGAATTAGCGGGGGGGACAGATACGCAGTATTTT
NA,TRBD1,TRBV4-1,TRBJ2-3,CASSQGSNRGDTQYF,TGCGCCAGCAGCCAAGGGTCCAACAGGGGAGATACGCAGTATTTT
few,NA,TRBV12-3/TRBV12-4,TRBJ2-1,CASRPSGVDEQFF,TGTGCCAGCAGACCCTCAGGGGTTGATGAGCAGTTCTTC
NA,NA,TRBV6-2/TRBV6-3,TRBJ2-1,CASNRRNRFSSYNEQFF,TGTGCCAGCAACCGCCGGAACAGGTTTAGCTCCTACAATGAGCAGTTCTTC
NA,NA,TRBV7-2,TRBJ2-6,CASSLEIWVDSGANVLTF,TGTGCCAGCAGCTTAGAGATCTGGGTGGACTCTGGGGCCAACGTCCTGACTTTC
few,TRBD1,TRBV5-4,TRBJ2-3,CASSTGTGDTDTQYF,TGTGCCAGCAGCACTGGGACAGGGGACACAGATACGCAGTATTTT
NA,NA,TRBV4-3,TRBJ2-6,CASSHRDLKGTHTPWANVLTF,TGCGCCAGCAGCCACAGAGACCTCAAGGGGACACATACACCCTGGGCCAACGTCCTGACTTTC
few,NA,TRBV6-5,TRBJ1-2,CASSRTPGDGYTF,TGTGCCAGCAGTCGTACCCCAGGGGACGGCTACACCTTC